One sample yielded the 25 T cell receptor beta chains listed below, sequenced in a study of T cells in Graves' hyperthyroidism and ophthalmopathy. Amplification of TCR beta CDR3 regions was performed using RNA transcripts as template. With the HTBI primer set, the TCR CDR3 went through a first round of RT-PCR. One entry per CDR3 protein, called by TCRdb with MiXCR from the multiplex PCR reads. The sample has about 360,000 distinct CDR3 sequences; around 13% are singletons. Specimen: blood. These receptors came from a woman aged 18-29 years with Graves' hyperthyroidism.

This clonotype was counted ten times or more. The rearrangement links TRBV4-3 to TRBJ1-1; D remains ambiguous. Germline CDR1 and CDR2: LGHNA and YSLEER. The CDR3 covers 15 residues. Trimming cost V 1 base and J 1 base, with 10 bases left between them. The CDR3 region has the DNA TGCGCCAGCAGCCAAGGATTGGCGGGGAACACTGAAGCTTTCTTT. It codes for CASSQGLAGNTEAFF.

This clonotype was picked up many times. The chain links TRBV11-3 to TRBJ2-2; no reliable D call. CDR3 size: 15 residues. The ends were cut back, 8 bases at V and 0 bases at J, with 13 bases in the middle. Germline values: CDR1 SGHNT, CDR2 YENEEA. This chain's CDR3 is CASSSVGANTGELFF. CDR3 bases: TGTGCCAGCTCGAGTGTAGGAGCGAACACCGGGGAGCTGTTTTTT.

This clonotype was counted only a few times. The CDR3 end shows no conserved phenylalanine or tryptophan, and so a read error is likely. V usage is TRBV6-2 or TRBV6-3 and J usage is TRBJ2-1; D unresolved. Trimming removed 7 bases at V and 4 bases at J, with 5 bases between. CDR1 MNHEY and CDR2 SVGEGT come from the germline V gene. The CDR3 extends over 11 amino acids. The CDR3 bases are TGTGCCAGCACAGGTTACAATGAGCAGTTCTCC. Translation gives CASTGYNEQFS.

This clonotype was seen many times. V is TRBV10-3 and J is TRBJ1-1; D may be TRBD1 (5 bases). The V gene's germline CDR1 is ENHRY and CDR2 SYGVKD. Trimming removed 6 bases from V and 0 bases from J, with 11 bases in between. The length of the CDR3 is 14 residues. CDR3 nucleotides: TGTGCCATCAGGGCAGGGCGGATGAACACTGAAGCTTTCTTT. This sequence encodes CAIRAGRMNTEAFF.

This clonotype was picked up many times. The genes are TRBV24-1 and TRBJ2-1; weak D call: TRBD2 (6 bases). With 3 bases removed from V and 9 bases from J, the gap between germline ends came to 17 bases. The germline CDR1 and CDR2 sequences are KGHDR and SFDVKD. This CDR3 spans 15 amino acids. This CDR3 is CATSDAGLTGGEQFF. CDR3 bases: TGTGCCACCAGTGATGCCGGACTAACGGGCGGTGAGCAGTTCTTC.

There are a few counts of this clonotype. The CDR3 sequence is CASRQLGAGQNTGELFF. CDR3 nucleotides: TGTGCCAGCCGTCAGCTCGGAGCGGGACAGAACACCGGGGAGCTGTTTTTT. The chain uses TRBV25-1 and TRBJ2-2; TRBD2 is a possible D gene (7 bases). V was cut by 8 bases and J by 1 base, with 20 bases left in between. Germline V gene lookup returns CDR1 MGHDK and CDR2 SYGVNS. There are 17 residues in the CDR3.

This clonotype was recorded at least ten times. The CDR3 sequence is CASSGGLAGYNEQFF. As DNA, the CDR3 is TGTGCCAGCAGTGGGGGACTAGCGGGCTACAATGAGCAGTTCTTC. The chain has TRBV12-3 or TRBV12-4 and TRBJ2-1; TRBD2 matches 12 bases. The CDR3 covers 15 residues. Germline trimming cut 5 bases from V and 3 bases from J; bases unmatched to any gene: 2.

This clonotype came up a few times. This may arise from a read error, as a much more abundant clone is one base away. The CDR3 DNA reads as TGTGCCAGCAGCCCGGACAGAAACGGGCAGTACTTC. It specifies CASSPDRNGQYF. The genes are TRBV28 and TRBJ2-7; weak D call: TRBD1 (6 bases). Germline lookup yields CDR1 MDHEN and CDR2 SYDVKM. V was trimmed by 6 bases and J by 9 bases, leaving 15 bases between them. This CDR3 comprises 12 residues.

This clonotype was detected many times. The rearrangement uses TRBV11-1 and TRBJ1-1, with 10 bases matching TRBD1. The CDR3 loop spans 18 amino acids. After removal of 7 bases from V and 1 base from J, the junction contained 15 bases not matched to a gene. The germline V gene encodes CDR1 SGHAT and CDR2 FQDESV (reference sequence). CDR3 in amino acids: CASTPLGQGPSGNTEAFF. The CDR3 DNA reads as TGTGCCAGCACCCCCTTGGGACAGGGGCCCTCCGGGAACACTGAAGCTTTCTTT. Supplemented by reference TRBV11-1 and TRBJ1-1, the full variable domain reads EAEVAQSPRYKITEKSQAVAFWCDPISGHATLYWYRQILGQGPELLVQFQDESVVDDSQLPKDRFSAERLKGVDSTLKIQPAELGDSAMYLCASTPLGQGPSGNTEAFFGQGTRLTVV.

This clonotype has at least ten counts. The DNA for the CDR3 is TGTGCCAGCAGCCGCCAGGGACAGGTGAACTCTGGAAACACCATATATTTT. This encodes CASSRQGQVNSGNTIYF. The chain employs TRBV12-3 or TRBV12-4 and TRBJ1-3; TRBD1 matches at 8 bases. Unmatched junction bases numbered 10, after V lost 6 bases and J lost 0 bases. CDR3 length equals 17 residues.

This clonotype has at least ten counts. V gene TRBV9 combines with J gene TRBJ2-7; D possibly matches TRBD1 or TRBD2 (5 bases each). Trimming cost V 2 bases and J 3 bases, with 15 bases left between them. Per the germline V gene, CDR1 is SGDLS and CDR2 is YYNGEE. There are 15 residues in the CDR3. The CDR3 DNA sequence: TGTGCCAGCAGCGTCCACCGGGACGCAGACTACGAGCAGTACTTC. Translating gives CASSVHRDADYEQYF.

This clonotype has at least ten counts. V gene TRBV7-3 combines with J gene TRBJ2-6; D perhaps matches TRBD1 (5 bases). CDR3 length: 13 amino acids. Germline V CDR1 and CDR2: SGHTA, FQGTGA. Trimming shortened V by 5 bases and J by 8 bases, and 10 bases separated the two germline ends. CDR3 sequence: CASSRAGSNVLTF. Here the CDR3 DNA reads TGTGCCAGCAGCCGAGCAGGGTCCAACGTCCTGACTTTC.

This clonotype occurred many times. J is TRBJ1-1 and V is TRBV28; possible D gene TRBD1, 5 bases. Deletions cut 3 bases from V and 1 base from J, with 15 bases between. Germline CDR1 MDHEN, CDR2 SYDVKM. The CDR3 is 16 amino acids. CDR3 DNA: TGTGCCAGCAGTTTTCCGAGCGCAGGGCCGAACACTGAAGCTTTCTTT. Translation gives CASSFPSAGPNTEAFF.

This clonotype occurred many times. CDR3 sequence: CSVEGHHSNQPQHF. DNA for the CDR3: TGCAGCGTTGAAGGGCACCATAGCAATCAGCCCCAGCATTTT. The V call is TRBV29-1, the J call TRBJ1-5, with D unclear. The CDR3 length is 14 residues. The germline V and J ends were trimmed by 1 base and 0 bases, with 7 bases remaining between them. Per the germline V gene, CDR1 is SQVTM and CDR2 is ANQGSEA.

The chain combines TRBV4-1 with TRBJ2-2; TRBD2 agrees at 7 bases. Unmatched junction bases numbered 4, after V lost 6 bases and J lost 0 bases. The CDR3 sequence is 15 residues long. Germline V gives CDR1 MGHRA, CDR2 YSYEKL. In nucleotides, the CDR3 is TGCGCCAGCAGACCCCGGGGGGCGAACACCGGGGAGCTGTTTTTT. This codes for CASRPRGANTGELFF.

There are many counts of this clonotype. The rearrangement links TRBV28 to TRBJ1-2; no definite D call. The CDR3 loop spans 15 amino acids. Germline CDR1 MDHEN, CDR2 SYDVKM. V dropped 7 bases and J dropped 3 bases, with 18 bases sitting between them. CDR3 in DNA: TGTGCCAGCAACCTTCGGGTTGCGAGTCACTATGGCTACACCTTC. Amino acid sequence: CASNLRVASHYGYTF.

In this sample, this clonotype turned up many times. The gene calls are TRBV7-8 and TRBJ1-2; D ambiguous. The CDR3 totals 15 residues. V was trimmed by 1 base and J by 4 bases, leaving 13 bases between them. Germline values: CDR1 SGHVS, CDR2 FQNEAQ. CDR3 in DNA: TGTGCCAGCAGCTTAGAAGGGCTCAGAGGCTATGGCTACACCTTC. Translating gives CASSLEGLRGYGYTF.

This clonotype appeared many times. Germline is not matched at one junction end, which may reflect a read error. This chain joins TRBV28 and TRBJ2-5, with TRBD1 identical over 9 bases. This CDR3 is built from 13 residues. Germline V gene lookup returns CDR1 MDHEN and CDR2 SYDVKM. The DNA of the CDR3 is TGTGCCAGCAGTAGCGGACAGGGGAGAGGACATAACTTC. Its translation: CASSSGQGRGHNF.

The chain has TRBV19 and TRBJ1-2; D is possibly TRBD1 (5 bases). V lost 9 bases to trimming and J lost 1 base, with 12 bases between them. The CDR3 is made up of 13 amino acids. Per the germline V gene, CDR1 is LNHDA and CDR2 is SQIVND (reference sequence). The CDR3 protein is CASREGFNYGYTF. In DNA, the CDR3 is TGTGCCAGCAGGGAAGGATTTAACTATGGCTACACCTTC.

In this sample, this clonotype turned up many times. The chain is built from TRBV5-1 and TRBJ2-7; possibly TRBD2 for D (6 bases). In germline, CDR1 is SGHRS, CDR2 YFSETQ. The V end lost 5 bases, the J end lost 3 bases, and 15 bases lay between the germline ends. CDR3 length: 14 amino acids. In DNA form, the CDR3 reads TGCGCCAGCAGTCGGTCGCGGGATAACTACGAGCAGTACTTC. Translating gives CASSRSRDNYEQYF.

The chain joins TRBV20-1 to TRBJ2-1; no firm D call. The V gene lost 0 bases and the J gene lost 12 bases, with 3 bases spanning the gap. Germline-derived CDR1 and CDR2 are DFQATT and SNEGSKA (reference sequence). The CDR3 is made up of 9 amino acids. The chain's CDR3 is CSAREVQFF. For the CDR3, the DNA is TGCAGTGCTAGAGAGGTGCAGTTCTTC.

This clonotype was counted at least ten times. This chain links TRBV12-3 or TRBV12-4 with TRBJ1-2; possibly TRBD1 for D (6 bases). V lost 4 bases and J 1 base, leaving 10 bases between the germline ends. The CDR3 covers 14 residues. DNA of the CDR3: TGTGCCAGCAGTTCGAGGACAGTTAACTATGGCTACACCTTC. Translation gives CASSSRTVNYGYTF.

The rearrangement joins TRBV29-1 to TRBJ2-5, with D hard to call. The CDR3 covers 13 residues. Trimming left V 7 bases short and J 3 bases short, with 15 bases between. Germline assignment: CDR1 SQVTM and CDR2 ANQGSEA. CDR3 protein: CSAAVGNKETQYF. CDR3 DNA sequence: TGCAGCGCCGCAGTGGGGAATAAAGAGACCCAGTACTTC.

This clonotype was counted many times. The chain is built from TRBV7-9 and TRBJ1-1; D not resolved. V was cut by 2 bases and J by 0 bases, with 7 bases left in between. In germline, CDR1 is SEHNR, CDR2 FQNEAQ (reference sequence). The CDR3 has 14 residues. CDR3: CASSLSFMNTEAFF. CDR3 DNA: TGTGCCAGCAGCTTATCTTTCATGAACACTGAAGCTTTCTTT.

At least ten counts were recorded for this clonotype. The CDR3 loop is CASRNRGGSNQPQHF. The CDR3 nucleotides read TGTGCCAGCAGGAACAGGGGAGGAAGCAATCAGCCCCAGCATTTT. The chain recombines TRBV6-1 with TRBJ1-5, with TRBD1 identical over 7 bases. After removal of 6 bases from V and 1 base from J, the junction contained 6 bases not matched to a gene. The V gene's germline CDR1 is MNHNS and CDR2 SASEGT. This CDR3 spans 15 amino acids.